The 27 T cell receptor beta chains listed next were all sequenced from one sample in a study of cytomegalovirus exposure and HLA in healthy donors. Sequencing was performed with immunoSEQ multiplex PCR; in TCRdb, only in-frame clones are kept and a portion is missing. The profile shows some 170,000 clones, around nine tenths of them singletons. Sequencing was carried out using PBMCs. Receptors originate from a man younger than 35 in good health and CMV-seropositive.

The rearrangement links TRBV5-4 to TRBJ2-1; possible D gene TRBD1, 5 bases. This CDR3 is 17 amino acids long. Germline lookup yields CDR1 SGHNT and CDR2 YYREEE (reference sequence). The germline V and J ends were trimmed by 5 bases and 4 bases, with 22 bases remaining between them. The CDR3 coding sequence is TGTGCCAGCAGAATCGACGCCACACTTAGGGGTTACAATGAGCAGTTCTTC. Protein: CASRIDATLRGYNEQFF.

The gene calls are TRBV2 and TRBJ2-1, with a weak D call TRBD1 (5 bases). V shed 5 bases and J shed 0 bases, with 17 bases lying between them. The CDR3 contains 17 residues. Germline V lookup: CDR1 SNHLY, CDR2 FYNNEI. This CDR3 reads CASSFRRGSSSYNEQFF. As DNA, the CDR3 is TGTGCCAGCAGTTTCAGAAGGGGCAGTAGCTCCTACAATGAGCAGTTCTTC.

The V call is TRBV27, the J call TRBJ2-4; 7 nucleotides agree with TRBD2. After removal of 3 bases from V and 0 bases from J, the junction contained 8 bases not matched to a gene. The germline V gene encodes CDR1 MNHEY and CDR2 SMNVEV (reference sequence). The CDR3 is 17 amino acids. The CDR3 spells CASSFGSAGLAKNIQYF. CDR3 coding DNA: TGTGCCAGCAGTTTTGGTTCAGCGGGACTAGCCAAAAACATTCAGTACTTC.

This chain joins TRBV9 and TRBJ2-5; TRBD1 might be the D (6 bases). V lost 4 bases and J 5 bases, leaving 15 bases between the germline ends. Germline V gene data show CDR1 as SGDLS and CDR2 as YYNGEE. The CDR3 extends over 14 amino acids. The chain's CDR3 is CASSLQGLGETQYF. The CDR3 region has the DNA TGTGCCAGCAGCTTACAGGGCCTCGGGGAGACCCAGTACTTC.

V gene TRBV5-1 combines with J gene TRBJ2-1; maybe TRBD2 (5 bases). The germline V gene has CDR1 SGHRS and CDR2 YFSETQ. CDR3 size: 17 residues. Deletions cut 3 bases from V and 0 bases from J, with 16 bases between. The CDR3 DNA sequence: TGCGCCAGCAGCTACGCTGGAGGAGGCGGCTCCTACAATGAGCAGTTCTTC. It yields the protein CASSYAGGGGSYNEQFF. The entire variable domain, with the rest obtained from reference TRBV5-1 and TRBJ2-1, is as follows: KAGVTQTPRYLIKTRGQQVTLSCSPISGHRSVSWYQQTPGQGLQFLFEYFSETQRNKGNFPGRFSGRQFSNSRSEMNVSTLELGDSALYLCASSYAGGGGSYNEQFFGPGTRLTVL.

A few counts support this clone. The chain employs TRBV19 and TRBJ2-7, with 8 bases lining up with TRBD2. The CDR3 is made up of 15 amino acids. Trimming at V came to 6 bases and at J to 2 bases, leaving 9 bases not matched to a gene. Germline CDR1 LNHDA, CDR2 SQIVND (reference sequence). CDR3 DNA: TGTGCCAGTAGACCTATGGCGGGAGGAGCCTACGAGCAGTACTTC. This gives the protein CASRPMAGGAYEQYF.

This clone turned up a few times. The gene calls are TRBV13 and TRBJ2-1, with D possibly TRBD1 on 6 matching bases. CDR1 and CDR2 from the germline V gene are PRHDT and FYEKMQ (reference sequence). The CDR3 extends over 16 amino acids. The V and J ends lost 0 bases and 8 bases respectively, with 17 bases between them. The CDR3 region is CASSLGLTGFLDEQFF. The CDR3 nucleotides read TGTGCCAGCAGCTTAGGCCTAACAGGGTTTCTTGATGAGCAGTTCTTC. The full variable domain, its missing parts supplied by reference TRBV13 and TRBJ2-1, is AAGVIQSPRHLIKEKRETATLKCYPIPRHDTVYWYQQGPGQDPQFLISFYEKMQSDKGSIPDRFSAQQFSDYHSELNMSSLELGDSALYFCASSLGLTGFLDEQFFGPGTRLTVL.

This chain uses TRBV9 with TRBJ1-3; D is unresolved. Trimming left V 1 base short and J 0 bases short, with 14 bases between. This CDR3 is 17 amino acids long. Per germline, CDR1 SGDLS and CDR2 YYNGEE. The CDR3 DNA is TGTGCCAGCAGCGTACTAGGGAGGACGAACTCTGGAAACACCATATATTTT. Translation gives CASSVLGRTNSGNTIYF.

The genes are TRBV5-1 and TRBJ1-2; D might be TRBD1 (6 bases). Germline loops: CDR1 SGHRS, CDR2 YFSETQ. The CDR3 spans 15 residues. The V gene lost 0 bases and the J gene lost 10 bases, with 19 bases spanning the gap. The CDR3 sequence: CASSLEGFPRGLYTF. The DNA for the CDR3 is TGCGCCAGCAGCTTGGAGGGGTTCCCCAGGGGTCTCTACACCTTC.

This chain uses TRBV27 with TRBJ2-7; D gene ambiguous. Germline V lookup: CDR1 MNHEY, CDR2 SMNVEV (reference sequence). The ends were cut back, 10 bases at V and 0 bases at J, with 10 bases in the middle. The CDR3 loop spans 12 amino acids. Here the CDR3 reads CATAGSSYEQYF. The CDR3 DNA is TGTGCCACCGCCGGGTCCTCCTACGAGCAGTACTTC.

The chain combines TRBV7-9 with TRBJ1-5; 8 bases agree with TRBD1. Germline assignment: CDR1 SEHNR and CDR2 FQNEAQ (reference sequence). The length of the CDR3 is 16 residues. V lost 1 base, J lost 7 bases, and 9 bases stayed unmatched. The CDR3 DNA reads as TGTGCCAGCAGCTTAGGAGGACAGGGAAGGGGGCAGCCCCAGCATTTT. Amino acids: CASSLGGQGRGQPQHF.

This chain uses TRBV7-2 with TRBJ2-3; 15 bases are shared with TRBD2. The CDR3 is 19 amino acids. After removal of 2 bases from V and 4 bases from J, the junction contained 10 bases not matched to a gene. Looked up from germline, CDR1 is SGHTA and CDR2 is FQGNSA. The CDR3 DNA follows: TGTGCCAGCAGCTTACGGGGACTAGCGGGAGGCGCTAACTCAGATACGCAGTATTTT. Amino acids: CASSLRGLAGGANSDTQYF. Combining the CDR3 with reference TRBV7-2 and TRBJ2-3 gives the whole variable domain GAGVSQSPSNKVTEKGKDVELRCDPISGHTALYWYRQSLGQGLEFLIYFQGNSAPDKSGLPSDRFSAERTGGSVSTLTIQRTQQEDSAVYLCASSLRGLAGGANSDTQYFGPGTRLTVL.

The chain is built from TRBV10-3 and TRBJ1-1; 9 positions match TRBD1. The ends lost 6 bases at V and 3 bases at J; junction bases unmatched: 5. The germline gives CDR1 ENHRY, CDR2 SYGVKD. The CDR3 spans 14 residues. CDR3 nucleotides: TGTGCCATCAGGACCGGGACAGGGTACACTGAAGCTTTCTTT. This sequence encodes CAIRTGTGYTEAFF.

The CDR3 loop is CASSVDSGANYGYTF. The CDR3 DNA sequence: TGTGCCAGCAGCGTAGATTCAGGGGCTAACTATGGCTACACCTTC. This chain uses TRBV9 with TRBJ1-2; perhaps TRBD1 as D (6 bases). This CDR3 contains 15 residues. V lost 0 bases to trimming and J lost 0 bases, with 9 bases between them. CDR1 is SGDLS and CDR2 is YYNGEE in the germline V gene.

The J gene is TRBJ2-3, the V gene TRBV6-1, with D unclear. CDR3 length equals 11 residues. Trimming shortened V by 10 bases and J by 4 bases, and 9 bases separated the two germline ends. CDR1 MNHNS and CDR2 SASEGT come from the germline V gene. Written as DNA, the CDR3 is TGTGCCATCCGGCAGGCAGATACGCAGTATTTT. Protein product: CAIRQADTQYF.

This chain uses TRBV20-1 with TRBJ2-1; D gene uncertain. V lost 6 bases and J 7 bases, leaving 4 bases between the germline ends. The CDR3 totals 9 residues. Per the germline V gene, CDR1 is DFQATT and CDR2 is SNEGSKA (reference sequence). CDR3 loop: CSARNEQFF. For the CDR3, the DNA is TGCAGTGCCCGTAATGAGCAGTTCTTC.

This sequence joins TRBV13 and TRBJ2-7; the match to TRBD1 covers 8 bases. This CDR3 contains 15 residues. Germline-derived CDR1 and CDR2 are PRHDT and FYEKMQ (reference sequence). J was trimmed by 4 bases and V by 4 bases; bases with no gene match: 9. The CDR3 coding sequence is TGTGCCAGCAGCTCCAGACAGGGGACACCGTACGAGCAGTACTTC. Translation: CASSSRQGTPYEQYF. Filled out from reference TRBV13 and TRBJ2-7, the complete variable domain reads AAGVIQSPRHLIKEKRETATLKCYPIPRHDTVYWYQQGPGQDPQFLISFYEKMQSDKGSIPDRFSAQQFSDYHSELNMSSLELGDSALYFCASSSRQGTPYEQYFGPGTRLTVT.

This clone appeared a single time. The chain employs TRBV7-9 and TRBJ2-1; TRBD1 aligns across 9 bases. Germline V CDR1 and CDR2: SEHNR, FQNEAQ (reference sequence). The CDR3 totals 15 residues. V lost 5 bases to trimming and J lost 6 bases; unmatched junction nucleotides: 8. CDR3 sequence (DNA): TGTGCCAGCAGCCCCCGGGACAGGGATACCAATGAGCAGTTCTTC. It translates to CASSPRDRDTNEQFF.

The chain employs TRBV19 and TRBJ2-7, with 9 bases lining up with TRBD1. Trimming removed 7 bases from V and 0 bases from J; junction bases left unmatched: 7. The CDR3 runs 15 residues. Germline CDR1 LNHDA, CDR2 SQIVND (reference sequence). The CDR3 coding sequence is TGTGCCAGTACGCCGGGACAGGGAAGCTCCTACGAGCAGTACTTC. Protein: CASTPGQGSSYEQYF.

V and J are TRBV7-9 and TRBJ2-2, with 7 bases aligning to TRBD2. CDR1 and CDR2 from the germline V gene are SEHNR and FQNEAQ (reference sequence). This CDR3 contains 17 residues. Unmatched junction bases numbered 10, after V lost 5 bases and J lost 1 base. This CDR3 reads CASSTPRGGGNTGELFF. The CDR3 region has the DNA TGTGCCAGCAGCACCCCCCGGGGCGGGGGGAACACCGGGGAGCTGTTTTTT.

The V call is TRBV7-6, the J call TRBJ2-7; D gene unclear. CDR3 length equals 14 residues. CDR1 and CDR2 from the germline V gene are SGHVS and FNYEAQ. Trimming took off 5 bases at V and 7 bases at J, with 18 bases between the two ends. The CDR3 here is CASSPQNTLREQYF. Here the CDR3 DNA reads TGTGCCAGCAGCCCGCAGAACACCTTGAGGGAGCAGTACTTC.

This chain joins TRBV7-9 and TRBJ1-2; D possibly corresponds to TRBD1 (5 bases). The CDR3 is 15 amino acids. Looked up from germline, CDR1 is SEHNR and CDR2 is FQNEAQ (reference sequence). The V and J ends lost 6 bases and 4 bases respectively, with 18 bases between them. CDR3 sequence (DNA): TGTGCCAGCAGGTCTGGGGGGACTCCTAGCTATGGCTACACCTTC. Residues: CASRSGGTPSYGYTF.

This clone was counted between two and nine times. The chain links TRBV19 to TRBJ1-5; 7 positions match TRBD1. CDR3 length equals 15 residues. After removal of 5 bases from V and 7 bases from J, the junction contained 11 bases not matched to a gene. Looked up from germline, CDR1 is LNHDA and CDR2 is SQIVND (reference sequence). DNA of the CDR3: TGTGCCAGTAGTCCAGGCCGCACAGGGGAACAGCCCCAGCATTTT. It specifies CASSPGRTGEQPQHF.

V and J are TRBV5-6 and TRBJ2-7; TRBD2 matches 11 bases. Germline lookup yields CDR1 SGHDT and CDR2 YYEEEE. The CDR3 is 15 amino acids. V lost 4 bases to trimming and J lost 3 bases; unmatched junction nucleotides: 6. This CDR3 is CASSPGLAVIYEQYF. The CDR3 region has the DNA TGTGCCAGCAGCCCGGGACTAGCGGTAATCTACGAGCAGTACTTC.

The chain combines TRBV6-5 with TRBJ1-2, with a weak D call TRBD1 (5 bases). This CDR3 contains 15 residues. The germline gives CDR1 MNHEY, CDR2 SVGAGI. Between the trimmed V and J ends, which lost 2 bases and 2 bases, there was a span of 12 bases. This CDR3 is CASSYGQGRNYGYTF. Here the CDR3 DNA reads TGTGCCAGCAGTTACGGGCAGGGAAGGAACTATGGCTACACCTTC.

This chain connects TRBV9 to TRBJ2-5, with 8 bases that match TRBD2. Germline loops: CDR1 SGDLS, CDR2 YYNGEE. The V gene end was trimmed by 4 bases and the J gene end by 2 bases; junction bases not matched to a gene: 4. The length of the CDR3 is 14 residues. DNA of the CDR3: TGTGCCAGCAGCACCGGGACTAGACAAGAGACCCAGTACTTC. Residues: CASSTGTRQETQYF.

The chain has TRBV4-1 and TRBJ2-3; TRBD2 is a possible D gene (5 bases). This CDR3 contains 15 residues. Trimming stripped 5 bases from V and 1 base from J, with 13 bases between. Germline V gives CDR1 MGHRA, CDR2 YSYEKL. CDR3 sequence: CASSTVRGRTDTQYF. The CDR3 DNA reads TGCGCCAGCAGCACGGTACGGGGTCGCACAGATACGCAGTATTTT.